This T cell receptor (beta chain) was recovered during a study of memory CD4+ T cells and cytomegalovirus serostatus. Study results and limitations: Each of approximately 70 CMV-associated TCRbeta sequences occurred in one to five individuals.

The sort gate was single viable CD3+CD4+CD8-CD45RO+ cells for memory CD4+ T cells. Serum IgG to CMV pp150, pp28, p38 and p52 defined serostatus. Positive selection with CD4 microbeads enriched total CD4+ T cells. This clone was observed a single time. The antigen is not known. The method was immunoSEQ multiplex PCR; TCRdb's version includes in-frame clones alone and lacks a portion of them. In the table there are more than 40,000 clones, about three quarters of which are singletons. V gave up 2 bases and J gave up 6 bases, with 10 bases separating them. Germline V gene sequence: CDR1 LGHNA, CDR2 YSLEER. This CDR3 is 14 amino acids long.

The sequencing input was memory CD4+ T cells from blood. The source is an adult in good health and CMV-seronegative. The chain joins TRBV4-3 to TRBJ2-2; unclear D gene. The CDR3 loop reads CASSQSVSAGELFF. CDR3 DNA sequence: TGCGCCAGCAGCCAATCCGTATCGGCCGGGGAGCTGTTTTTT.